This T cell receptor beta chain was recovered during a study of OX40 agonist ivuxolimab in advanced cancers. Study-level information: Earlier treatment with anti-PD-1, anti-PD-L1 or anti-CTLA-4 was permitted, and over 35% had received some. Study conclusions and caveats: Mean expanded clone counts were higher in CD8+ than CD4+ T cells. At 0.1 to 3.0 mg/kg, clonal expansion of CD4+ and CD8+ blood T cells had occurred by week 6.

Clones were read by immunoSEQ multiplex PCR, and TCRdb kept only the in-frame ones, dropping some. The data show over 45,000 clones, 65% to 85% seen once. Trimming took 2 bases from V and 8 from J, leaving 12 bases between them. CDR1 and CDR2 (germline): MNHNY, SVGAGI (reference sequence). The CDR3 is 13 residues long. This clone was found once. Its antigen is still unknown. The chain links TRBV6-6 to TRBJ1-2, with a weak D call TRBD1 (6 bases). This receptor was identified in an adult with an advanced solid tumor such as melanoma, head and neck, liver or kidney cancer. This specimen consisted of CD4+ or CD8+ T cells sorted from blood, obtained in a trial of the OX40 agonist ivuxolimab. In nucleotides, the CDR3 is TGTGCCAGCAGTTACGGGGGGCTCAGAGGCTACACCTTC. Its translation: CASSYGGLRGYTF.